This TCR beta chain was identified during a study of human thymus T cells. J gave up 7 bases and V 7 bases, and 0 bases lay outside the gene matches. The germline gives CDR1 MNHNS, CDR2 SASEGT. CDR3 length: 10 residues. Obtained as resections during corrective heart surgery, the thymus tissue was then studied. Using immunoSEQ multiplex PCR, the repertoire was profiled, and TCRdb retains in-frame clones only, with some absent. The sample has fewer than 90,000 clones, roughly 96% seen once. This TCR came from a boy under three years old with a congenital heart defect but otherwise immunologically healthy. The chain carries TRBV6-1 and TRBJ2-5; 7 positions agree with TRBD1. The source material was thymus tissue. The CDR3 is CASNRGTQYF. Written as DNA, the CDR3 is TGTGCCAGCAACAGGGGGACCCAGTACTTC.